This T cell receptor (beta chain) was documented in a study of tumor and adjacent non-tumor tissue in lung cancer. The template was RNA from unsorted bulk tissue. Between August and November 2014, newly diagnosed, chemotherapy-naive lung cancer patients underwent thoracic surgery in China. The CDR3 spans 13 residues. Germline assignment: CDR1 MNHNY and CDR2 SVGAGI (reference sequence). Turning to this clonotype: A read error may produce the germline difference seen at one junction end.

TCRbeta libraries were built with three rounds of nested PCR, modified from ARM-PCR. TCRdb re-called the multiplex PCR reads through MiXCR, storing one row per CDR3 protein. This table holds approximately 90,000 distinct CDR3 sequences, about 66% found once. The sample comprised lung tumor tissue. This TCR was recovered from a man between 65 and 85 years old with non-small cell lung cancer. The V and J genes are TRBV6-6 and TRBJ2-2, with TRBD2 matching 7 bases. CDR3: CASRRQNSGELFF. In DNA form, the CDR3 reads TGTGCCAGCAGGCGACAGAACAGCGGGGAACTGTTTTTT.